A single sample is the source of the 11 T cell receptor beta chains below, sequenced in a study of blood T cell repertoires in COVID-19. TCRdb keeps only in-frame clones here, not all; method: immunoSEQ multiplex PCR. Of 350,000 to 400,000 clones detected, about nine tenths appear once; the ten largest clones hold roughly 0.9%. Sequenced: PBMCs or T cells enriched from blood (not recorded which). These receptors all come from a woman between 40 and 55 years old who had been exposed to COVID-19.

The chain joins TRBV28 to TRBJ1-2; maybe TRBD1 (6 bases). There are 15 residues in the CDR3. Germline CDR1 MDHEN, CDR2 SYDVKM. The ends were cut back, 4 bases at V and 7 bases at J, with 19 bases in the middle. The DNA for the CDR3 is TGTGCCAGCAGTTCGAGGGGGGGTCCATTCTCTGGCTACACCTTC. Encoded protein: CASSSRGGPFSGYTF.

The chain employs TRBV23-1 and TRBJ2-2; 9 nucleotides align to TRBD1. TRBV23-1 is reported as an ORF; its role is uncertain. The CDR3 has 23 residues. After removal of 4 bases from V and 1 base from J, the junction contained 25 bases not matched to a gene. CDR3 in DNA: TGCGCCAGCAGTCGGTTCCACTCACTCGGGACGACAGGGGGAAAATTGAACACCGGGGAGCTGTTTTTT. Translated: CASSRFHSLGTTGGKLNTGELFF.

The chain uses TRBV24-1 and TRBJ2-5; TRBD1 matches 8 bases. V lost 5 bases and J lost 5; bases outside the gene matches: 6. Germline V gives CDR1 KGHDR, CDR2 SFDVKD. The CDR3 contains 14 residues. The CDR3 coding sequence is TGTGCCACCAGTGCCCAGGGGGCATGGGAGACCCAGTACTTC. Translation gives CATSAQGAWETQYF.

The rearrangement uses TRBV5-6 and TRBJ1-1; 9 nucleotides match TRBD1. J lost 4 bases, V lost 4 bases, and 8 bases had no gene match. The CDR3 extends over 15 amino acids. In germline, CDR1 is SGHDT, CDR2 YYEEEE. The DNA for the CDR3 is TGTGCCAGCAGCCGTCCCGGGACAGGGACCACTGAAGCTTTCTTT. Amino acids: CASSRPGTGTTEAFF.

This chain uses TRBV6-1 with TRBJ1-2; 7 bases match TRBD1. Germline trimming cut 2 bases from V and 2 bases from J; bases unmatched to any gene: 5. This CDR3 spans 15 amino acids. Germline values: CDR1 MNHNS, CDR2 SASEGT. The CDR3, as DNA: TGTGCCAGCAGTGAACGACAGGGCGCCAACTATGGCTACACCTTC. It translates to CASSERQGANYGYTF.

This rearrangement joins TRBV7-9 to TRBJ2-3; 7 nucleotides line up with TRBD1. The CDR3 has 13 amino acids. Losses at the gene ends were 7 bases for V and 6 bases for J; bases not matched to a gene: 7. Germline V gives CDR1 SEHNR, CDR2 FQNEAQ (reference sequence). CDR3: CASTQGTVDTQYF. The CDR3 nucleotides are TGTGCCAGCACACAGGGGACAGTCGATACGCAGTATTTT.

The rearrangement joins TRBV5-4 to TRBJ1-1; TRBD1 aligns across 9 bases. Germline V gene lookup returns CDR1 SGHNT and CDR2 YYREEE (reference sequence). The CDR3 contains 14 residues. J was trimmed by 4 bases and V by 4 bases; bases with no gene match: 5. The CDR3 sequence is CASSRQGEGTEAFF. CDR3 DNA sequence: TGTGCCAGCAGCAGACAGGGGGAAGGCACTGAAGCTTTCTTT. Full variable domain (missing parts from reference TRBV5-4 and TRBJ1-1): ETGVTQSPTHLIKTRGQQVTLRCSSQSGHNTVSWYQQALGQGPQFIFQYYREEENGRGNFPPRFSGLQFPNYSSELNVNALELDDSALYLCASSRQGEGTEAFFGQGTRLTVV.

The chain has TRBV7-8 and TRBJ2-3, with 15 bases identical to TRBD2. This CDR3 region has 18 residues. V gave up 3 bases and J gave up 5 bases; unmatched junction bases: 9. Per the germline V gene, CDR1 is SGHVS and CDR2 is FQNEAQ. The CDR3 DNA follows: TGTGCCAGCAGCTTTAGTGGGACTAGCGGGAGGATGCGAGATACGCAGTATTTT. This encodes CASSFSGTSGRMRDTQYF.

The chain joins TRBV14 to TRBJ1-2; 7 bases align to TRBD1. CDR3 length: 14 residues. Germline V CDR1 and CDR2: SGHDN, FVKESK. Unmatched junction bases numbered 1, after V lost 0 bases and J lost 3 bases. CDR3 sequence (DNA): TGTGCCAGCAGCCAAGAGGACAGGTACTATGGCTACACCTTC. Residues: CASSQEDRYYGYTF.

J is TRBJ2-1 and V is TRBV2; 10 bases fit TRBD2. V was clipped by 6 bases and J by 6 bases; unmatched bases: 11. In germline, CDR1 is SNHLY, CDR2 FYNNEI. CDR3 length equals 16 residues. CDR3 nucleotide sequence: TGTGCCAGCAGGCGAGCGGGGGGGCTCTTGCCCAATGAGCAGTTCTTC. Its protein is CASRRAGGLLPNEQFF.

This clone has just one count. V usage is TRBV6-6 and J usage is TRBJ1-3; D is uncertain. The CDR3 extends over 14 amino acids. CDR1 MNHNY and CDR2 SVGAGI come from the germline V gene (reference sequence). Here the CDR3 DNA reads TGTGTTACAAGCGTCAGCAACTCTGGAAACACCATATATTTT. It is translated as CVTSVSNSGNTIYF.